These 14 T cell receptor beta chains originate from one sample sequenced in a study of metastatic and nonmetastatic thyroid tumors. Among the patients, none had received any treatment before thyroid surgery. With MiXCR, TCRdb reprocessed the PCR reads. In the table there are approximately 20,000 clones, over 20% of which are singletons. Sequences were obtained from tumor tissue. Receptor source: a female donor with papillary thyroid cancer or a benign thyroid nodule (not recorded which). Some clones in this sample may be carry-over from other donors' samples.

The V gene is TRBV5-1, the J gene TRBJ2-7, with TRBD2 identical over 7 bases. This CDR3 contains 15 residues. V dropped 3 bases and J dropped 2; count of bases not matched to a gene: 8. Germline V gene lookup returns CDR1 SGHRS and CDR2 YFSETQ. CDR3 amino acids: CASSSPGLGTYEQYF. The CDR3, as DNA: TGCGCCAGCAGCTCTCCCGGACTAGGTACCTACGAGCAGTACTTC.

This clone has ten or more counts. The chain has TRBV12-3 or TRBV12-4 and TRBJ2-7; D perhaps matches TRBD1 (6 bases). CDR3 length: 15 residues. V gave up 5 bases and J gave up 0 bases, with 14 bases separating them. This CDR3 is CASSPQGRNSYEQYF. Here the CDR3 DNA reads TGTGCCAGCAGTCCACAGGGTCGGAACTCCTACGAGCAGTACTTC.

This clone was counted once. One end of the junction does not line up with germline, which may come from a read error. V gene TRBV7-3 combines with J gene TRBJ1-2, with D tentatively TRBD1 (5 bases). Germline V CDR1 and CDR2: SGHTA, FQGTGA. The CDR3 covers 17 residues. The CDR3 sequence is CASSLTSPRRGNYGYTF. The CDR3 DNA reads TGTGCCAGCAGTTTAACGTCCCCCCGGCGGGGGAACTATGGCTACACCTTC.

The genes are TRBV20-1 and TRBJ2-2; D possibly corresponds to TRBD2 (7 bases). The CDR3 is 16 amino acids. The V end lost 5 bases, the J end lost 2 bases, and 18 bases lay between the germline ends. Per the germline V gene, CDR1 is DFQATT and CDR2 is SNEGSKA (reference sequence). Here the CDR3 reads CSAPGGGGVNTGELFF. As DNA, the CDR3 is TGCAGTGCTCCCGGGGGAGGGGGGGTAAACACCGGGGAGCTGTTTTTT.

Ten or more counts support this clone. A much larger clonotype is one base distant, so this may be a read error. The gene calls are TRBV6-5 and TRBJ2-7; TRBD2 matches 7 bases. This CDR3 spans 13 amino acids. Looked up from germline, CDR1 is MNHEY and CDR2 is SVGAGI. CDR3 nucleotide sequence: TGTGTCAGCAGTTACCGTAGCGGGTACGAGCAGTACTTC. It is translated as CVSSYRSGYEQYF.

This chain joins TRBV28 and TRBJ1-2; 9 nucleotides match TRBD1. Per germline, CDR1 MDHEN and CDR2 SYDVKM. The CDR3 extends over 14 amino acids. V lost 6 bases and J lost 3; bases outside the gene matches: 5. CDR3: CASRQQGADYGYTF. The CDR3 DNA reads TGTGCCAGCAGACAACAGGGGGCCGACTATGGCTACACCTTC.

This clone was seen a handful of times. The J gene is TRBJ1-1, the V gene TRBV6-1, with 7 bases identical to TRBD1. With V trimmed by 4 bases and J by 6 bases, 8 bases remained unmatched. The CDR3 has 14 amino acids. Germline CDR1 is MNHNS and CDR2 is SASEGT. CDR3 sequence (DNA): TGTGCCAGCAGTGTCACAGGGGCGGGCGCTGAAGCTTTCTTT. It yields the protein CASSVTGAGAEAFF.

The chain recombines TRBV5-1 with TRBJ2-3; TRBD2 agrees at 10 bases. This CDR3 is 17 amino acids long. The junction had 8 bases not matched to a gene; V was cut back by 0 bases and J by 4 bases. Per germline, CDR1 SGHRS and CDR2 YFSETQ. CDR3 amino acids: CASSLGFGLAASDTQYF. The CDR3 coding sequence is TGCGCCAGCAGCTTGGGGTTTGGACTAGCGGCCTCAGATACGCAGTATTTT.

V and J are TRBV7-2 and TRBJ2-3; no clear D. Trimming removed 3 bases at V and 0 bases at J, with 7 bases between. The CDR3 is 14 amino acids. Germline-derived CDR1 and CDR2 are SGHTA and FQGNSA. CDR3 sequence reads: CASSFGSSTDTQYF. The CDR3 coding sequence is TGTGCCAGCAGCTTCGGTAGTAGCACAGATACGCAGTATTTT.

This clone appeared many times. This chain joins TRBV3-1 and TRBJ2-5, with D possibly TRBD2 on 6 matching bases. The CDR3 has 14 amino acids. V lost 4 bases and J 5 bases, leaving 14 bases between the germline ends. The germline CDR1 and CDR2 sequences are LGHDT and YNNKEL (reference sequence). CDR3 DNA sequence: TGTGCCAGCAGCCCCGGAAGGAGGGCTGAGACCCAGTACTTC. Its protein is CASSPGRRAETQYF.

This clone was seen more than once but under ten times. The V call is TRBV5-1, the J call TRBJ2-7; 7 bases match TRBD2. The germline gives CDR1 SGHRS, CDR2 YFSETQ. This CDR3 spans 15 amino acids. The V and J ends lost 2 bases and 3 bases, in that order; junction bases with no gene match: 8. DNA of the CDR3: TGCGCCAGCAGCTTAACGGCTGGGGGGGGCTACGAGCAGTACTTC. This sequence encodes CASSLTAGGGYEQYF.

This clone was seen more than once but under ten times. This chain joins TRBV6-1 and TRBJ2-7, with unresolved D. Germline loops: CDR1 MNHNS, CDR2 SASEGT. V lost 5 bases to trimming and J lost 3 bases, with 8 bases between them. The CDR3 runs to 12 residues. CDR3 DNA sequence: TGTGCCAGCAGTACGGACGGCTACGAGCAGTACTTC. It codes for CASSTDGYEQYF.

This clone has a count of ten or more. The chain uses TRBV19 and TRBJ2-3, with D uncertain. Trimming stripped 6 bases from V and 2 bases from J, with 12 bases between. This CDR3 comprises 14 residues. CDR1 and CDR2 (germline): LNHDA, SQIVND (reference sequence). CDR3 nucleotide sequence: TGTGCCAGTAGATGGACGGACGACACAGATACGCAGTATTTT. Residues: CASRWTDDTDTQYF. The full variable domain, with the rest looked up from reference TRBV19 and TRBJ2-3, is DGGITQSPKYLFRKEGQNVTLSCEQNLNHDAMYWYRQDPGQGLRLIYYSQIVNDFQKGDIAEGYSVSREKKESFPLTVTSAQKNPTAFYLCASRWTDDTDTQYFGPGTRLTVL.

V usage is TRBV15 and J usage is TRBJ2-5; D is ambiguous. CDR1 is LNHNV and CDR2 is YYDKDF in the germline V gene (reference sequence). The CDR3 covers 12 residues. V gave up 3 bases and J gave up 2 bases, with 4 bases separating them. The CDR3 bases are TGTGCCACCAGCAGCGCGCAAGAGACCCAGTACTTC. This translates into CATSSAQETQYF.